The 25 T cell receptor beta chains below come from one sample, sequenced in a study of blood T cells in healthy people across ages. Primers used in a second PCR of roughly 6 to 12 cycles were a sample-barcoded 5' primer and a J-beta primer mix. TCRdb analysed the 5' RACE reads with MiXCR anew, one entry per CDR3 protein. The sample lists 750,000 to 950,000 distinct CDR3 sequences; 25% to 30% were seen once. The sample also formed part of further work on T cells of mothers and their children.

Sequences were obtained from blood. The source of these receptors is a boy between 10 and 17 years old in good health.

This chain connects TRBV2 to TRBJ1-2; weak D call: TRBD1 (5 bases). The V end lost 4 bases, the J end lost 3 bases, and 9 bases lay between the germline ends. The CDR3 loop spans 13 amino acids. In germline, CDR1 is SNHLY, CDR2 FYNNEI. DNA for the CDR3: TGTGCCAGCAGTGGAGGGGAGGACTATGGCTACACCTTC. Translated: CASSGGEDYGYTF. The whole variable domain, filled in from reference TRBV2 and TRBJ1-2, reads EPEVTQTPSHQVTQMGQEVILRCVPISNHLYFYWYRQILGQKVEFLVSFYNNEISEKSEIFDDQFSVERPDGSNFTLKIRSTKLEDSAMYFCASSGGEDYGYTFGSGTRLTVV.

At least ten counts were recorded for this clonotype. The chain carries TRBV7-2 and TRBJ2-7; D ambiguous. The CDR3 has 14 residues. V was clipped by 1 base and J by 0 bases, with 7 bases between them. Germline CDR1 SGHTA, CDR2 FQGNSA. CDR3 sequence (DNA): TGTGCCAGCAGCTTAGTGGGCAGCTCCTACGAGCAGTACTTC. Translating it yields CASSLVGSSYEQYF.

V usage is TRBV28 and J usage is TRBJ1-1, with 10 positions matching TRBD1. The germline gives CDR1 MDHEN, CDR2 SYDVKM. This CDR3 is 13 amino acids long. With V trimmed by 5 bases and J by 10 bases, 7 bases remained unmatched. The CDR3 DNA reads TGTGCCAGCAGTGACAGGGGGCTGTTCGGAGCTTTCTTT. Translation: CASSDRGLFGAFF. Filled out from reference TRBV28 and TRBJ1-1, the complete variable domain reads DVKVTQSSRYLVKRTGEKVFLECVQDMDHENMFWYRQDPGLGLRLIYFSYDVKMKEKGDIPEGYSVSREKKERFSLILESASTNQTSMYLCASSDRGLFGAFFGQGTRLTVV.

The rearrangement links TRBV6-6 to TRBJ2-5; 7 bases align to TRBD2. V was clipped by 2 bases and J by 2 bases; unmatched bases: 5. From germline, CDR1 is MNHNY and CDR2 SVGAGI (reference sequence). The CDR3 contains 15 residues. The CDR3 loop is CASSYRGAGQETQYF. The CDR3 DNA is TGTGCCAGCAGTTACAGGGGAGCGGGGCAAGAGACCCAGTACTTC.

This clonotype has just a few counts. This chain uses TRBV5-1 with TRBJ2-7, with a weak D call TRBD1 (6 bases). Trimming removed 5 bases from V and 1 base from J, with 19 bases in between. The CDR3 contains 16 residues. Germline CDR1 reads SGHRS; CDR2 reads YFSETQ. DNA of the CDR3: TGCGCCAGCAGGCTCAGGGAGAGGGGGACGTCCTACGAGCAGTACTTC. Protein sequence: CASRLRERGTSYEQYF. The whole variable domain, filled in from reference TRBV5-1 and TRBJ2-7, reads KAGVTQTPRYLIKTRGQQVTLSCSPISGHRSVSWYQQTPGQGLQFLFEYFSETQRNKGNFPGRFSGRQFSNSRSEMNVSTLELGDSALYLCASRLRERGTSYEQYFGPGTRLTVT.

This clonotype was counted a few times. This sequence joins TRBV6-5 and TRBJ2-7; D is unresolved. V lost 2 bases, J lost 0 bases, and 11 bases lay in between. This CDR3 is built from 15 residues. Germline CDR1 reads MNHEY; CDR2 reads SVGAGI. CDR3 sequence reads: CASSYGHYSSYEQYF. The CDR3 DNA sequence: TGTGCCAGCAGTTACGGGCACTACAGCTCCTACGAGCAGTACTTC.

V is TRBV7-2 and J is TRBJ2-3, with TRBD2 matching over 10 bases. The V gene end was trimmed by 4 bases and the J gene end by 6 bases; junction bases not matched to a gene: 7. This CDR3 is 15 amino acids long. CDR1 and CDR2 from the germline V gene are SGHTA and FQGNSA. CDR3 coding DNA: TGTGCCAGCAGCTCCCCGGGACTAGCGAGGGATACGCAGTATTTT. As protein: CASSSPGLARDTQYF.

V is TRBV28 and J is TRBJ2-7; a weak D match, TRBD1 (6 bases). CDR1 and CDR2 (germline): MDHEN, SYDVKM. CDR3 size: 12 residues. The CDR3 bases are TGTGCGGTGCAAAACAGGGACGACGAGCAGTACTTC. Protein: CAVQNRDDEQYF.

The chain couples TRBV2 to TRBJ2-7; D may match TRBD1 or TRBD2 (5 bases each). The germline gives CDR1 SNHLY, CDR2 FYNNEI. V dropped 7 bases and J dropped 13 bases, with 23 bases sitting between them. This CDR3 region has 13 residues. CDR3 nucleotide sequence: TGTGCCAGCAAGGTCGGCCCGGGACGGGACGCCTACTTC. Amino acid sequence: CASKVGPGRDAYF.

This clonotype has a handful of counts. CDR3 in DNA: TGTGCCAGCAGCTACTTCACAGGGGCCGTCGACACCGGGGAGCTGTTTTTT. Protein: CASSYFTGAVDTGELFF. The chain joins TRBV14 to TRBJ2-2; TRBD1 aligns across 7 bases. The V segment lost 5 bases and the J segment 3 bases; nucleotides outside the gene matches: 12. Germline values: CDR1 SGHDN, CDR2 FVKESK. The CDR3 is 17 amino acids.

The chain recombines TRBV15 with TRBJ2-7, with TRBD1 matching over 9 bases. The CDR3 covers 16 residues. V dropped 1 base and J dropped 6; count of bases not matched to a gene: 10. Germline CDR1 LNHNV, CDR2 YYDKDF (reference sequence). Here the CDR3 reads CATSRGGRDRVAEQYF. In nucleotides, the CDR3 is TGTGCCACCAGCAGAGGGGGGCGGGACAGGGTTGCCGAGCAGTACTTC.

The V call is TRBV7-2, the J call TRBJ1-1; D not resolved. V was shortened by 4 bases and J by 7 bases, with 19 bases between the two germline ends. This CDR3 is 15 amino acids long. The germline gives CDR1 SGHTA, CDR2 FQGNSA. This chain's CDR3 is CASSSRLDSGVEAFF. CDR3 bases: TGTGCCAGCAGCTCCCGCCTTGATAGCGGGGTTGAAGCTTTCTTT.

The table lists this clonotype with a few counts. V and J are TRBV7-9 and TRBJ2-5; 12 bases are shared with TRBD2. The J call may be faulty, since TRBJ2-1 better matches the DNA end. This CDR3 has 15 residues. Germline assignment: CDR1 SEHNR and CDR2 FQNEAQ (reference sequence). The CDR3 nucleotides are TGTGCCAGCAGCCTCTCTAGCGGGGGGGCCGGGGGGCAGTTCTTC. Translated: CASSLSSGGAGGQFF.

This clonotype was found a few times. This chain links TRBV5-1 with TRBJ2-4; 11 bases line up with TRBD2. The CDR3 runs to 18 residues. CDR1 and CDR2 (germline): SGHRS, YFSETQ. V shed 4 bases, J shed 0 bases, and the junction held 9 bases outside the gene matches. CDR3 nucleotide sequence: TGCGCCAGCAGCCCCCGACTAGCGGGGAGCCTAGCCAAAAACATTCAGTACTTC. Translated: CASSPRLAGSLAKNIQYF.

The chain has TRBV14 and TRBJ2-1; no clear D gene. The CDR3 has 12 amino acids. Trimming removed 0 bases at V and 8 bases at J, with 5 bases between. Germline CDR1 SGHDN, CDR2 FVKESK. CDR3: CASSQDGHEQFF. CDR3 DNA: TGTGCCAGCAGCCAAGATGGCCATGAGCAGTTCTTC.

The chain employs TRBV20-1 and TRBJ1-2; D remains unclear. V was pared by 1 base and J by 1 base, with 16 bases between. The CDR3 has 16 amino acids. The germline CDR1 and CDR2 sequences are DFQATT and SNEGSKA (reference sequence). CDR3 nucleotides: TGCAGTGCTAGAGTCTTGCTGGCAGAGCATAACTATGGCTACACCTTC. The encoded protein is CSARVLLAEHNYGYTF.

This chain links TRBV12-3 or TRBV12-4 with TRBJ2-1; 13 nucleotides match TRBD2. The CDR3 runs 16 residues. The V segment lost 6 bases and the J segment 2 bases; nucleotides outside the gene matches: 4. The CDR3 nucleotides read TGTGCCAGCAGCCCGGGACTAGCGGGAACCTACAATGAGCAGTTCTTC. Translated, it gives CASSPGLAGTYNEQFF.

The chain carries TRBV18 and TRBJ1-4; 10 nucleotides match TRBD1. Germline V gene data show CDR1 as KGHSH and CDR2 as LQKENI. The V and J ends lost 2 bases and 8 bases, in that order; junction bases with no gene match: 2. CDR3 length: 14 amino acids. In DNA, the CDR3 is TGTGCCAGCTCACCAGGGACAGGGGAAGAAAAACTGTTTTTT. Protein: CASSPGTGEEKLFF.

The rearrangement links TRBV27 to TRBJ2-1, with D perhaps TRBD1 (5 bases). V gave up 4 bases and J gave up 2 bases, with 15 bases separating them. Germline V gives CDR1 MNHEY, CDR2 SMNVEV (reference sequence). The CDR3 sequence is 16 residues long. The CDR3 nucleotides are TGTGCCAGCAGTTCCAGGGCCCGATGGGCCTACAATGAGCAGTTCTTC. It is translated as CASSSRARWAYNEQFF.

The chain has TRBV6-5 and TRBJ2-5; TRBD1 aligns across 12 bases. Germline V gene lookup returns CDR1 MNHEY and CDR2 SVGAGI. Trimming cost V 6 bases and J 4 bases; bases outside gene matches: 6. The CDR3 extends over 15 amino acids. CDR3 sequence reads: CASSTGQGARETQYF. CDR3 DNA: TGTGCCAGCAGCACGGGACAGGGGGCGCGAGAGACCCAGTACTTC.

This clonotype was observed a few times. This rearrangement joins TRBV6-2 or TRBV6-3 to TRBJ2-6; D remains ambiguous. V lost 10 bases and J lost 4, with 11 bases in between. This CDR3 is 13 amino acids long. CDR1 MNHEY and CDR2 SVGEGT come from the germline V gene. CDR3 DNA: TGTGCCATCCGAGGATCAGGGGCCAACGTCCTGACTTTC. This gives the protein CAIRGSGANVLTF.

The V gene is TRBV5-5, the J gene TRBJ1-2, with 9 nucleotides matching TRBD1. CDR1 is SGHKS and CDR2 is YYEKEE in the germline V gene (reference sequence). This CDR3 has 14 amino acids. V lost 3 bases, J lost 2 bases, and 2 bases stayed unmatched. The CDR3 loop is CASSWTGENYGYTF. In nucleotides, the CDR3 is TGTGCCAGCAGCTGGACAGGGGAAAACTATGGCTACACCTTC.

This clonotype has at least ten counts. The CDR3 DNA follows: TGTGCCAGCAGCCAAGGAGGACCAGGTCTGAATGAAAAACTGTTTTTT. As protein: CASSQGGPGLNEKLFF. V and J are TRBV14 and TRBJ1-4; D is ambiguous. Trimming cost V 1 base and J 5 bases, with 14 bases left between them. The V gene's germline CDR1 is SGHDN and CDR2 FVKESK. This CDR3 has 16 residues.

This clonotype has more than one count but fewer than ten. This chain joins TRBV7-2 and TRBJ2-3, with 7 bases lining up with TRBD2. CDR1 is SGHTA and CDR2 is FQGNSA in the germline V gene. The ends lost 7 bases at V and 2 bases at J; junction bases unmatched: 6. CDR3 length: 14 residues. The CDR3 bases are TGTGCCAGCAAGGGGCGGGGGATCACAGATACGCAGTATTTT. It translates to CASKGRGITDTQYF.

This rearrangement joins TRBV6-6 to TRBJ1-2; D unclear. The CDR3 spans 15 residues. Germline-derived CDR1 and CDR2 are MNHNY and SVGAGI (reference sequence). The ends were cut back, 4 bases at V and 14 bases at J, with 26 bases in the middle. The CDR3, as DNA: TGTGCCAGCAGTTCCGAAGGACTTATACCTAGTCTGGAGACCTTC. Translated, it gives CASSSEGLIPSLETF.